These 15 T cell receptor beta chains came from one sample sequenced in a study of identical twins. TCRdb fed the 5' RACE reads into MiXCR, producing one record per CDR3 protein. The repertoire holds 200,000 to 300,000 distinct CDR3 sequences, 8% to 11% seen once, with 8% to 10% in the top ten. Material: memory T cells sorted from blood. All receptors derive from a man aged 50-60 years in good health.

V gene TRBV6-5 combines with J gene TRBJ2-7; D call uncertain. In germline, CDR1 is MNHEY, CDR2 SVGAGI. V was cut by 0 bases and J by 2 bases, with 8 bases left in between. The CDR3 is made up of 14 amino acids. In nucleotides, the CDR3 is TGTGCCAGCAGTTACTCGTCAATGGCCTACGAGCAGTACTTC. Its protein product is CASSYSSMAYEQYF.

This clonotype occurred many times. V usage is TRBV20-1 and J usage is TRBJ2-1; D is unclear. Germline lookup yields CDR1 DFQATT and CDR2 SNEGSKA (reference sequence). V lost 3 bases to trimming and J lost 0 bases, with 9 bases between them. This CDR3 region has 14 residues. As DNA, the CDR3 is TGCAGTGCTAGTCAGGCCATCTCCTACAATGAGCAGTTCTTC. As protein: CSASQAISYNEQFF.

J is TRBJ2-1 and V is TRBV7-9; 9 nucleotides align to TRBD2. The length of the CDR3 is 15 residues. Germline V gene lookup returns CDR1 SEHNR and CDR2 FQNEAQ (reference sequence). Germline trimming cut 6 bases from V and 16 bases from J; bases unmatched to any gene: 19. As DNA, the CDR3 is TGTGCCAGCAGTGCCGGGACTAGCTCCCTACTTAAAGGATTCTTC. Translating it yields CASSAGTSSLLKGFF.

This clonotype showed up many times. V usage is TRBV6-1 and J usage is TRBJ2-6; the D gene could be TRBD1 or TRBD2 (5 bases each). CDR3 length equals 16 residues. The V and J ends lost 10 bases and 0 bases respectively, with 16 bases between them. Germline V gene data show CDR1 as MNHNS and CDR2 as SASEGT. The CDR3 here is CATGPLSSSGANVLTF. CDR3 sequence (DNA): TGTGCCACGGGACCCCTCAGTAGCTCTGGGGCCAACGTCCTGACTTTC.

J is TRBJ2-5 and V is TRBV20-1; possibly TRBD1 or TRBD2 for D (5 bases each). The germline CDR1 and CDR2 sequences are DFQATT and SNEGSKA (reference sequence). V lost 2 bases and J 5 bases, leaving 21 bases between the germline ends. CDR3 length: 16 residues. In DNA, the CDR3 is TGCAGTGCTAGATGGGGACGATGGGAGACGTTCGAGACCCAGTACTTC. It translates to CSARWGRWETFETQYF.

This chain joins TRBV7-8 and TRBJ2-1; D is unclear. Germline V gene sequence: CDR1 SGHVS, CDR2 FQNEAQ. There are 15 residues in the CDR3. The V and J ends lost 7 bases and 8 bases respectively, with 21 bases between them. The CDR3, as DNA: TGTGCCAGCACCAAAACGGAGACTGGTTTGTATGAGCAGTTCTTC. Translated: CASTKTETGLYEQFF. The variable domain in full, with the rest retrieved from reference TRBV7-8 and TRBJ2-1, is GAGVSQSPRYKVAKRGQDVALRCDPISGHVSLFWYQQALGQGPEFLTYFQNEAQLDKSGLPSDRFFAERPEGSVSTLKIQRTQQEDSAVYLCASTKTETGLYEQFFGPGTRLTVL.

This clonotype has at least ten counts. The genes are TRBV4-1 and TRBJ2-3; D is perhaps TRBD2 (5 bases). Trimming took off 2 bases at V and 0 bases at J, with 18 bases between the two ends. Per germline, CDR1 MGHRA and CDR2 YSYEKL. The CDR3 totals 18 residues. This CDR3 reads CASSQRETGRLSTDTQYF. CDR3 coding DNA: TGCGCCAGCAGCCAAAGGGAGACGGGCCGGCTTAGCACAGATACGCAGTATTTT.

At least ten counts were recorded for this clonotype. The DNA for the CDR3 is TGTGCCTCCGGCCGGGGGGACGCAGTAGATACGCAGTATTTT. Protein: CASGRGDAVDTQYF. The chain employs TRBV7-2 and TRBJ2-3; 7 bases match TRBD2. The V segment lost 11 bases and the J segment 5 bases; nucleotides outside the gene matches: 13. CDR3 length: 14 residues. Germline V CDR1 and CDR2: SGHTA, FQGNSA.

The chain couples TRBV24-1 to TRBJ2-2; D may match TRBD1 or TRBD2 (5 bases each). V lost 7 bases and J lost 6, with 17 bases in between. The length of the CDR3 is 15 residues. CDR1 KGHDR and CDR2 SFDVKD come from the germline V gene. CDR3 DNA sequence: TGTGCCACCAGCATTACGGGGCCGCTTCCCGGGGAGCTGTTTTTT. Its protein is CATSITGPLPGELFF.

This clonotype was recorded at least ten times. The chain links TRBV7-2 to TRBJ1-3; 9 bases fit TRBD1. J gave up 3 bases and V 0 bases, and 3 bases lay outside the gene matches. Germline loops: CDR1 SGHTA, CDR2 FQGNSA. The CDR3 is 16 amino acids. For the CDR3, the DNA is TGTGCCAGCAGCTTAGCCGGACAGGGGAATGGAAACACCATATATTTT. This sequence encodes CASSLAGQGNGNTIYF.

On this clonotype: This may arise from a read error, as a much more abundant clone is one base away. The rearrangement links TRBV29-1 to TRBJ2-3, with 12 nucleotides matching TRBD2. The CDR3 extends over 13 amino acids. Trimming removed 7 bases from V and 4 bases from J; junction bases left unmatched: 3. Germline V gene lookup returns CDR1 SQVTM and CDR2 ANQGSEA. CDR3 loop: CSGTSGNSDTQYF. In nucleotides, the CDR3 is TGCAGCGGGACTAGCGGGAACTCAGATACGCAGTATTTT.

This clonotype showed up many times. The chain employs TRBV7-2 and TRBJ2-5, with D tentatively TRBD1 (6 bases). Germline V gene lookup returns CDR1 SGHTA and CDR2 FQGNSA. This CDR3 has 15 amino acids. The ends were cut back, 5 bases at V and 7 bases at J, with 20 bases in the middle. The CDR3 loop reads CASSPQGTGFSTQYF. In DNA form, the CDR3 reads TGTGCCAGCAGCCCGCAGGGGACGGGCTTTTCGACCCAGTACTTC.

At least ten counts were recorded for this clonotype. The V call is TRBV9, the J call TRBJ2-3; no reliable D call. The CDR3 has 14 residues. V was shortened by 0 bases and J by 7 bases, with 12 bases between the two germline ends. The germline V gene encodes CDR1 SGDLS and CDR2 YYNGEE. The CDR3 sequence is CASSVENRGNTQYF. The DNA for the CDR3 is TGTGCCAGCAGCGTAGAGAATCGCGGAAATACGCAGTATTTT.

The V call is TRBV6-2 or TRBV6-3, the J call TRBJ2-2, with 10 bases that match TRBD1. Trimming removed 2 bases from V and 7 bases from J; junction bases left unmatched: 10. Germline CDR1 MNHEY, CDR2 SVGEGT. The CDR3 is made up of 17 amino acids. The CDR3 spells CASSYPLGDRGHGELFF. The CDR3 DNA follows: TGTGCCAGCAGTTACCCGCTTGGGGACAGGGGCCACGGGGAGCTGTTTTTT.

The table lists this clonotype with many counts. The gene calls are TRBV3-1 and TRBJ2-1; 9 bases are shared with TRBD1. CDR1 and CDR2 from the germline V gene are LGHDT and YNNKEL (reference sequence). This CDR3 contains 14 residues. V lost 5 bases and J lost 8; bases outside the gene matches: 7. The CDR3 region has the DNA TGTGCCAGCAGCTCTCGGACAGGGGTCGATGAGCAGTTCTTC. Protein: CASSSRTGVDEQFF.